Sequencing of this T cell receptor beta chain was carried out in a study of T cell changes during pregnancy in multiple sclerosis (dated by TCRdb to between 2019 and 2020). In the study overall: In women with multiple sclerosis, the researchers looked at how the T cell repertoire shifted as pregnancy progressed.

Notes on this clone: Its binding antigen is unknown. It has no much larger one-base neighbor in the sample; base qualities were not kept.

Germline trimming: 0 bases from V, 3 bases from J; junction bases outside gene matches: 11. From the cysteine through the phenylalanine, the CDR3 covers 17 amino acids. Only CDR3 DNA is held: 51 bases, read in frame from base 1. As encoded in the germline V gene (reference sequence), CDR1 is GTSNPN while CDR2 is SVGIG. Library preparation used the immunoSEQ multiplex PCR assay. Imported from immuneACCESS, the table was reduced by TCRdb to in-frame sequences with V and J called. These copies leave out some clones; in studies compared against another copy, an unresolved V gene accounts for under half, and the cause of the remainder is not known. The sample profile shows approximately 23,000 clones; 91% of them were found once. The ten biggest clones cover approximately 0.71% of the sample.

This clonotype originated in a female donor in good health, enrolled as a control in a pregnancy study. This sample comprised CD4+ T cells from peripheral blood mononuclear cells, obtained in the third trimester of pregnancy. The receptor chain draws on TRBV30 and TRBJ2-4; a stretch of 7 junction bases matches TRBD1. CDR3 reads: CAWSVLRAGTDKNIQYF. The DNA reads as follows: TGTGCCTGGAGTGTACTACGGGCAGGGACAGACAAAAACATTCAGTACTTC.